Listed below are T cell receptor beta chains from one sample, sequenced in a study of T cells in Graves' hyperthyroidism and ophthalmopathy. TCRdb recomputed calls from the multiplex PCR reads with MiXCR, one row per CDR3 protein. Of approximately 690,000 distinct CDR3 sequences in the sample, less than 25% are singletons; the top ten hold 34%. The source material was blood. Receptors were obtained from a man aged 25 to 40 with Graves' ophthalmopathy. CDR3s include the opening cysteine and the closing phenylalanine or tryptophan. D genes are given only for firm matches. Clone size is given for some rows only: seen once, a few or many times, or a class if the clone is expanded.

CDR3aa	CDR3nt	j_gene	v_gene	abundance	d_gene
CASSTLESTSGRAMDTQYF	TGTGCCAGCAGTACCCTCGAATCGACTAGCGGGAGGGCCATGGATACGCAGTATTTT	TRBJ2-3	TRBV28	few	TRBD2
CASSTTSGRVETQYF	TGTGCCAGCAGTACGACTAGCGGGAGAGTGGAGACCCAGTACTTC	TRBJ2-5	TRBV6-1	-	TRBD2
CASSLRGSGDSDTQYF	TGTGCCAGCAGCTTACGTGGTAGCGGGGACTCAGATACGCAGTATTTT	TRBJ2-3	TRBV7-3	once	TRBD2
CASSINGQGPTDTQYF	TGTGCCAGCAGCATAAATGGACAGGGCCCCACAGATACGCAGTATTTT	TRBJ2-3	TRBV7-3	-	TRBD1
CASSLYQGVGYEQYF	TGTGCCAGCAGCTTGTACCAGGGAGTCGGATACGAGCAGTACTTC	TRBJ2-7	TRBV7-3	-	-
CASSFGSGGTEAFF	TGTGCCAGCAGTTTTGGGTCCGGGGGCACTGAAGCTTTCTTT	TRBJ1-1	TRBV27	few	-
CSARGNRGTEAFF	TGCAGTGCTAGAGGTAACAGGGGAACTGAAGCTTTCTTT	TRBJ1-1	TRBV20-1	-	TRBD1
CASSQKAGAGDNEQFF	TGTGCCAGCAGCCAAAAAGCGGGAGCGGGGGACAATGAGCAGTTCTTC	TRBJ2-1	TRBV7-8	few	TRBD2
CASITPNGRESYNEQFF	TGTGCCAGCATTACTCCCAACGGGAGGGAATCGTACAATGAGCAGTTCTTC	TRBJ2-1	TRBV2	few	TRBD2
CASSQDLTGYTF	TGCGCCAGCAGCCAAGACCTGACCGGCTACACCTTC	TRBJ1-2	TRBV4-1	many	-
CASSYSPYNEQFF	TGTGCCAGCAGTTACTCCCCTTACAATGAGCAGTTCTTC	TRBJ2-1	TRBV6-5	many	-
CSVEVGGSTDTQYF	TGCAGCGTTGAAGTGGGAGGGAGCACAGATACGCAGTATTTT	TRBJ2-3	TRBV29-1	many	TRBD2
CASSLSKTGYTF	TGTGCCAGCAGTTTAAGCAAGACAGGCTACACCTTC	TRBJ1-2	TRBV28	many	-
CASSSMGRLAEDNEQFF	TGTGCCAGCAGCTCTATGGGGCGTCTAGCGGAAGACAATGAGCAGTTCTTC	TRBJ2-1	TRBV7-2	few	TRBD2
CASSFTGFSYEQYF	TGTGCCAGCAGCTTCACAGGGTTCTCCTACGAGCAGTACTTC	TRBJ2-7	TRBV7-2	-	-
CAWSVPGSLSYEQYF	TGTGCCTGGAGTGTACCAGGCAGTTTATCCTACGAGCAGTACTTC	TRBJ2-7	TRBV30	few	-
CASSLSGTGGNTIYF	TGTGCCAGCAGCCTCTCCGGGACAGGAGGAAACACCATATATTTT	TRBJ1-3	TRBV9	-	TRBD1
CASSYSSGDSYNEQFF	TGTGCCAGCAGTTATTCTAGCGGAGACTCCTACAATGAGCAGTTCTTC	TRBJ2-1	TRBV27	-	TRBD2
CASRPFQGTYEQYF	TGTGCCAGCAGACCCTTTCAGGGAACCTACGAGCAGTACTTC	TRBJ2-7	TRBV28	many	-
CASSARDGSYEQYF	TGTGCCAGCAGCGCTCGGGACGGATCCTACGAGCAGTACTTC	TRBJ2-7	TRBV7-2	-	-
CASSIDRAPDNEQFF	TGTGCCAGCAGCATCGACAGGGCTCCTGACAATGAGCAGTTCTTC	TRBJ2-1	TRBV5-6	many	TRBD1
CSVEGVSLYNEQFF	TGCAGCGTTGAAGGTGTGTCACTCTACAATGAGCAGTTCTTC	TRBJ2-1	TRBV29-1	-	-
CASSSLANVNTGELFF	TGTGCCAGCAGTTCCCTAGCGAACGTCAACACCGGGGAGCTGTTTTTT	TRBJ2-2	TRBV27	few	-
CASSRDTAKSDTQYF	TGTGCCAGCAGTCGGGATACGGCCAAATCAGATACGCAGTATTTT	TRBJ2-3	TRBV27	-	-
CASTDGTGNEKLFF	TGTGCCAGCACCGACGGGACTGGGAATGAAAAACTGTTTTTT	TRBJ1-4	TRBV28	few	-
CASSYTSGGVQETQYF	TGCGCCAGCAGCTACACAAGCGGGGGGGTCCAAGAGACCCAGTACTTC	TRBJ2-5	TRBV5-1	few	TRBD2
CAISEQRHTDTQYF	TGTGCCATCAGTGAACAACGGCACACAGATACGCAGTATTTT	TRBJ2-3	TRBV10-3	-	-
CASSVGVGDLQETQYF	TGTGCCAGCAGTGTAGGCGTAGGGGACCTTCAAGAGACCCAGTACTTC	TRBJ2-5	TRBV4-2	-	-
CASSQDFGSGRIYEQFF	TGTGCCAGCAGCCAAGATTTTGGTAGCGGGAGAATCTATGAGCAGTTCTTC	TRBJ2-1	TRBV3-1	-	TRBD2
CASSPHTGGGEQFF	TGTGCCAGCAGCCCACACACAGGAGGGGGTGAGCAGTTCTTC	TRBJ2-1	TRBV11-2	many	-
CSVPSGTYGYTF	TGCAGCGTTCCAAGTGGGACCTATGGCTACACCTTC	TRBJ1-2	TRBV29-1	-	-
CASSSLGSQNQPQHF	TGTGCCAGCAGTTCTTTGGGCAGCCAGAATCAGCCCCAGCATTTT	TRBJ1-5	TRBV12-3/TRBV12-4	-	-
CASSYSIAGVSYEQYF	TGTGCCAGCAGTTACTCGATTGCGGGAGTAAGCTACGAGCAGTACTTC	TRBJ2-7	TRBV6-5	few	TRBD2
CASSLGFSGGEQYF	TGCGCCAGCAGCTTGGGTTTTTCTGGGGGCGAGCAGTACTTC	TRBJ2-7	TRBV5-1	-	-
CSARDSGYSNQPQHF	TGCAGTGCTAGAGACTCGGGGTATAGCAATCAGCCCCAGCATTTT	TRBJ1-5	TRBV20-1	-	-
CASSQVKGAGTEAFF	TGCGCCAGCAGCCAAGTAAAGGGGGCAGGGACTGAAGCTTTCTTT	TRBJ1-1	TRBV4-1	few	TRBD1
CSARDPFRVHSPLHF	TGCAGTGCTAGAGACCCGTTCAGAGTTCATTCACCCCTCCACTTT	TRBJ1-6	TRBV20-1	-	-
CASRTGASYNEQFF	TGTGCCAGCAGAACAGGGGCCTCCTACAATGAGCAGTTCTTC	TRBJ2-1	TRBV2	many	TRBD1
CAITPTANNEQFF	TGTGCCATCACCCCGACAGCTAACAATGAGCAGTTCTTC	TRBJ2-1	TRBV10-3	-	-
CASSYWSNYGYTF	TGTGCCAGCAGTTACTGGAGTAACTATGGCTACACCTTC	TRBJ1-2	TRBV6-2/TRBV6-3	few	-
CASSQDGEGRNTEAFF	TGCGCCAGCAGCCAAGATGGGGAGGGGCGGAACACTGAAGCTTTCTTT	TRBJ1-1	TRBV4-1	-	-
CAISSGTSDEQYF	TGTGCCATCAGTTCCGGGACAAGCGACGAGCAGTACTTC	TRBJ2-7	TRBV10-3	-	-
CATSARTGSEAFF	TGTGCCACCAGTGCCCGGACAGGCTCTGAAGCTTTCTTT	TRBJ1-1	TRBV24-1	many	TRBD1
CASSLQDRGLHEQYF	TGTGCCAGCAGCTTGCAGGACAGGGGTCTACACGAGCAGTACTTC	TRBJ2-7	TRBV5-4	-	TRBD1
CASSSTSHLYTYEQYF	TGTGCCAGCAGCTCGACTTCCCACCTATACACCTACGAGCAGTACTTC	TRBJ2-7	TRBV7-9	few	-